A single sample gave rise to the 19 T cell receptor beta chains below, sequenced in a study of T-cell memory formation after mild COVID-19. MiXCR, run by TCRdb on the 5' RACE reads, gives a single entry per CDR3 protein. The repertoire consists of over 450,000 distinct CDR3 sequences, with roughly 21% occurring once and the leading ten covering about an eighth. The sample comprised PBMCs or a T cell subset sorted from them (not recorded which). The source is an adult woman who had mild COVID-19 (a few samples of this study predate the infection). Cell type and time point are not known.

This clonotype was detected only a few times. This sequence joins TRBV9 and TRBJ2-1, with 7 nucleotides matching TRBD2. With 7 bases clipped from V and 2 bases from J, the junction kept 9 bases outside the gene matches. This CDR3 has 15 residues. Germline CDR1 reads SGDLS; CDR2 reads YYNGEE. The CDR3, as DNA: TGTGCCAGCGGCTGGGGAGGGAGTCCCTACAATGAGCAGTTCTTC. Translating it yields CASGWGGSPYNEQFF.

This clonotype came up a few times. The chain carries TRBV5-6 and TRBJ2-2; D gene uncertain. V lost 2 bases and J 6 bases, leaving 8 bases between the germline ends. CDR1 and CDR2 (germline): SGHDT, YYEEEE. This CDR3 is 13 amino acids long. DNA of the CDR3: TGTGCCAGCAGCTTCAGCCGGGCCGGGGAGCTGTTTTTT. As protein: CASSFSRAGELFF.

This clonotype was seen more than once but under ten times. CDR3 region: CASSLGTAGNSPLHF. The CDR3, as DNA: TGTGCCAGCAGCTTGGGGACGGCGGGGAATTCACCCCTCCACTTT. V gene TRBV5-5 combines with J gene TRBJ1-6; no clear D gene. Trimming removed 0 bases from V and 7 bases from J, with 11 bases in between. CDR3 length: 15 residues. Germline V lookup: CDR1 SGHKS, CDR2 YYEKEE (reference sequence).

This clonotype turned up a few times. The rearrangement links TRBV7-2 to TRBJ2-5; D might be TRBD2 (6 bases). V lost 0 bases and J 9 bases, leaving 11 bases between the germline ends. This CDR3 contains 13 residues. Germline V CDR1 and CDR2: SGHTA, FQGNSA. Here the CDR3 reads CASSLADPGAQYF. In DNA form, the CDR3 reads TGTGCCAGCAGCTTAGCGGATCCGGGGGCCCAGTACTTC.

This clonotype was counted ten times or more. V gene TRBV4-3 combines with J gene TRBJ1-4, with D possibly matching TRBD1 (5 bases). This CDR3 spans 12 amino acids. CDR1 is LGHNA and CDR2 is YSLEER in the germline V gene. The V end was cut by 4 bases, the J end by 8 bases, with 8 bases between. The CDR3 loop is CASSLSGEKLFF. The CDR3 DNA reads TGCGCCAGCAGCCTGTCAGGGGAAAAACTGTTTTTT.

This clonotype was detected a few times. This CDR3 reads CASRLAVAGKRNEQFF. CDR3 bases: TGTGCCAGCAGGCTAGCGGTTGCGGGGAAGCGGAATGAGCAGTTCTTC. The V gene is TRBV12-3 or TRBV12-4, the J gene TRBJ2-1, with 7 positions matching TRBD2. J gave up 7 bases and V 6 bases, and 15 bases lay outside the gene matches. The CDR3 runs 16 residues.

The rearrangement joins TRBV9 to TRBJ2-7, with D perhaps being TRBD1 or TRBD2 (6 bases each). The CDR3 is 14 residues long. V lost 3 bases to trimming and J lost 2 bases, with 12 bases between them. Per the germline V gene, CDR1 is SGDLS and CDR2 is YYNGEE. For the CDR3, the DNA is TGTGCCAGCAGCGCTGGGGGGCCTACCTACGAGCAGTACTTC. Its translation is CASSAGGPTYEQYF.

CDR3 protein: CASSQEGAGYNGYTF. CDR3 nucleotide sequence: TGCGCCAGCAGCCAAGAAGGAGCCGGGTACAATGGCTACACCTTC. The V gene is TRBV4-3, the J gene TRBJ1-2; D remains unclear. Trimming cost V 0 bases and J 6 bases, with 14 bases left between them. CDR1 is LGHNA, CDR2 YSLEER, per germline. The CDR3 runs to 15 residues.

V gene TRBV7-9 combines with J gene TRBJ1-6; possible D gene TRBD1, 5 bases. With 4 bases removed from V and 7 bases from J, the gap between germline ends came to 11 bases. The CDR3 has 14 residues. Germline loops: CDR1 SEHNR, CDR2 FQNEAQ (reference sequence). CDR3: CASSSRGSNSPLHF. CDR3 coding DNA: TGTGCCAGCAGCTCCCGGGGGTCAAATTCACCCCTCCACTTT.

V and J are TRBV5-1 and TRBJ1-1, with D possibly being TRBD1 (5 bases). V shed 5 bases and J shed 3 bases, with 17 bases lying between them. CDR3 size: 15 residues. CDR1 is SGHRS and CDR2 is YFSETQ in the germline V gene. The CDR3 reads CASRTRSREDTEAFF. Here the CDR3 DNA reads TGCGCCAGCAGGACACGGTCCAGGGAGGACACTGAAGCTTTCTTT.

This clonotype was found many times. The chain has TRBV12-3 or TRBV12-4 and TRBJ2-7; D not resolved. CDR3 length: 15 residues. The V end lost 1 base, the J end lost 6 bases, and 16 bases lay between the germline ends. CDR3 sequence (DNA): TGTGCCAGCAGTTTAGGGGATCCCGGACGGATCGAGCAGTACTTC. Its translation: CASSLGDPGRIEQYF.

V and J are TRBV9 and TRBJ2-5; TRBD2 agrees at 12 bases. Looked up from germline, CDR1 is SGDLS and CDR2 is YYNGEE. With 4 bases clipped from V and 4 bases from J, the junction kept 5 bases outside the gene matches. The CDR3 is made up of 15 amino acids. DNA of the CDR3: TGTGCCAGCAGCTCTCGACTAGCGGGAGTAGAGACCCAGTACTTC. Translated: CASSSRLAGVETQYF.

The J gene is TRBJ2-2, the V gene TRBV20-1, with 9 positions matching TRBD2. V lost 2 bases, J lost 9 bases, and 7 bases stayed unmatched. The germline V gene encodes CDR1 DFQATT and CDR2 SNEGSKA (reference sequence). The CDR3 spans 14 residues. In DNA, the CDR3 is TGCAGTGCTAGACCGCCAGGACTAGCGAGGGAGCTGTTTTTT. Its translation is CSARPPGLARELFF.

The CDR3, as DNA: TGCGCCAGCAGCCAAGTGGTGCCTAGCGGATGGCAGTTCTTC. Protein product: CASSQVVPSGWQFF. The rearrangement uses TRBV4-3 and TRBJ2-1; 7 bases align to TRBD2. V dropped 1 base and J dropped 12; count of bases not matched to a gene: 9. CDR1 is LGHNA, CDR2 YSLEER, per germline. This CDR3 has 14 residues.

V usage is TRBV24-1 and J usage is TRBJ2-4; D may match TRBD1 or TRBD2 (6 bases each). Trimming shortened V by 6 bases and J by 0 bases, and 14 bases separated the two germline ends. Germline CDR1 KGHDR, CDR2 SFDVKD. The CDR3 extends over 16 amino acids. The chain's CDR3 is CATSIRGGLAKNIQYF. In DNA, the CDR3 is TGTGCCACCAGTATCAGGGGAGGTCTAGCCAAAAACATTCAGTACTTC.

In its sample, this clonotype was seen a few times. The chain links TRBV6-4 to TRBJ2-3; D gene ambiguous. Trimming cost V 4 bases and J 1 base, with 12 bases left between them. CDR1 is MRHNA and CDR2 is SNTAGT in the germline V gene. There are 15 residues in the CDR3. The CDR3 nucleotides are TGTGCCAGCAGTGCGGAGACTTTGGGCACAGATACGCAGTATTTT. Protein product: CASSAETLGTDTQYF.

The J gene is TRBJ2-3, the V gene TRBV9; D is unclear. The CDR3 is made up of 15 amino acids. Trimming stripped 4 bases from V and 2 bases from J, with 14 bases between. Germline V gene sequence: CDR1 SGDLS, CDR2 YYNGEE. The DNA for the CDR3 is TGTGCCAGCAGCCCCTTTTTAGGTACCACAGATACGCAGTATTTT. The encoded protein is CASSPFLGTTDTQYF.

This sequence joins TRBV30 and TRBJ1-5; D remains ambiguous. CDR3 size: 13 residues. From germline, CDR1 is GTSNPN and CDR2 SVGIG (reference sequence). V was trimmed by 4 bases and J by 4 bases, leaving 11 bases between them. The DNA for the CDR3 is TGTGCCTGGACCGCGACTGGGAATCAGCCCCAGCATTTT. Encoded protein: CAWTATGNQPQHF.

This rearrangement joins TRBV20-1 to TRBJ1-4; D remains ambiguous. V was pared by 5 bases and J by 7 bases, with 17 bases between. The CDR3 extends over 14 amino acids. The germline CDR1 and CDR2 sequences are DFQATT and SNEGSKA (reference sequence). CDR3 bases: TGCAGTGCTTCCTACCGGGAGAACGGTGAAAAACTGTTTTTT. It is translated as CSASYRENGEKLFF.